This is a list of T cell receptor beta chains from one sample in a study of blood T cell repertoires in COVID-19. TCRdb keeps only in-frame clones here, not all; method: immunoSEQ multiplex PCR. The sample shows 130,000 to 150,000 clones, more than 75% of them seen only once. The material sequenced was peripheral blood. These receptors all come from a man of 80 years or more with acute or convalescent COVID-19. Each CDR3 is given with its conserved first and last residue. Size tells how often a clone was seen (once, few, many) or the class of an expanded clone, and some rows leave it out.

v_call: TRBV7-2; j_call: TRBJ2-1; clone_size: -; cdr3_aa: CASSPRFAGYEQFF
v_call: TRBV7-2; j_call: TRBJ1-1; clone_size: -; cdr3_aa: CASSPHGQVKTEAFF
v_call: TRBV18; j_call: TRBJ2-5; clone_size: -; cdr3_aa: CASSKDLKETQYF
v_call: TRBV19; j_call: TRBJ1-3; clone_size: -; cdr3_aa: CASSTLGSRSGNTIYF
v_call: TRBV5-6; j_call: TRBJ2-1; clone_size: -; cdr3_aa: CASSLDSNNEQFF
v_call: TRBV11-2; j_call: TRBJ2-5; clone_size: -; cdr3_aa: CASSLVGGGQETQYF
v_call: TRBV7-7; j_call: TRBJ1-3; clone_size: -; cdr3_aa: CASSLRQARGGNTIYF
v_call: TRBV5-4; j_call: TRBJ2-7; clone_size: -; cdr3_aa: CASSPSGGLFYEQYF
v_call: TRBV11-2; j_call: TRBJ1-2; clone_size: -; cdr3_aa: CASSALYGYTF
v_call: TRBV7-2; j_call: TRBJ1-6; clone_size: -; cdr3_aa: CASSLLGADNSPLHF
v_call: TRBV7-8; j_call: TRBJ1-5; clone_size: -; cdr3_aa: CASSLAANQPQHF
v_call: TRBV24-1; j_call: TRBJ2-2; clone_size: few; cdr3_aa: CATSVTTRDTGELFF
v_call: TRBV9; j_call: TRBJ2-5; clone_size: -; cdr3_aa: CASSQLEETQYF
v_call: TRBV2; j_call: TRBJ2-3; clone_size: once; cdr3_aa: CASNSLGAGGTDTQYF
v_call: TRBV19; j_call: TRBJ1-5; clone_size: -; cdr3_aa: CASRYRGSNQPQHF
v_call: TRBV5-4; j_call: TRBJ2-2; clone_size: -; cdr3_aa: CASSPTGGVNTGELFF
v_call: TRBV27; j_call: TRBJ2-5; clone_size: few; cdr3_aa: CASSLMARGLEETQYF
v_call: TRBV24-1; j_call: TRBJ2-2; clone_size: -; cdr3_aa: CATSDFGTGGTGELFF
v_call: TRBV29-1; j_call: TRBJ1-1; clone_size: few; cdr3_aa: CSVFGDSRGTEAFF
v_call: TRBV19; j_call: TRBJ2-2; clone_size: -; cdr3_aa: CASSNPRRGLTGELFF
v_call: TRBV7-2; j_call: TRBJ1-5; clone_size: -; cdr3_aa: CASSLGGEAVYSNQPQHF
v_call: TRBV27; j_call: TRBJ2-2; clone_size: -; cdr3_aa: CASSVGGARYNTGELFF
v_call: TRBV3-1/TRBV3-2; j_call: TRBJ2-5; clone_size: -; cdr3_aa: CATAPYGQETQYF
v_call: TRBV18; j_call: TRBJ2-5; clone_size: -; cdr3_aa: CASSPGTGGETQYF
v_call: TRBV7-2; j_call: TRBJ1-1; clone_size: -; cdr3_aa: CASSLDTGRSNTEAFF